Below, 3 T cell receptor beta chains from the same sample are listed, as sequenced in a study of T cell repertoires in cytomegalovirus infection. TCRdb reanalysed the reads using MiXCR and keeps one entry per CDR3 protein. The sample records roughly 240,000 distinct CDR3 sequences, roughly 6.5% being singletons. The sequencing sample was made of PBMCs. The receptor source for this set is a human donor in good health (CMV status not recorded). Some clones in this sample may be carry-over from other donors' samples.

This clonotype was picked up many times. The chain joins TRBV14 to TRBJ1-1, with 8 bases that match TRBD1. The germline V gene has CDR1 SGHDN and CDR2 FVKESK. Trimming at V came to 1 base and at J to 4 bases, leaving 2 bases not matched to a gene. The CDR3 spans 14 residues. The CDR3 sequence: CASSQAGGGTEAFF. As DNA, the CDR3 is TGTGCCAGCAGCCAAGCAGGGGGCGGCACTGAAGCTTTCTTT.

The chain links TRBV20-1 to TRBJ1-5; no clear D. Trimming removed 0 bases from V and 4 bases from J, with 19 bases in between. The CDR3 length is 17 residues. Germline CDR1 DFQATT, CDR2 SNEGSKA (reference sequence). In nucleotides, the CDR3 is TGCAGTGCTAGAGATCACTCCTTTGCAAGGGAAAATCAGCCCCAGCATTTT. It specifies CSARDHSFARENQPQHF.

The CDR3 protein is CASNSPGQNQPQHF. The CDR3 DNA reads as TGCGCCAGCAACTCCCCGGGACAGAATCAGCCCCAGCATTTT. V usage is TRBV5-1 and J usage is TRBJ1-5, with TRBD1 matching over 7 bases. The V gene end was trimmed by 6 bases and the J gene end by 4 bases; junction bases not matched to a gene: 7. Germline V gene lookup returns CDR1 SGHRS and CDR2 YFSETQ. The CDR3 sequence is 14 residues long.